This TCR beta chain is drawn from a study of T cells in localized non-small cell lung cancer. Study findings and constraints: Heterogeneity is still possible, as just one tumor region was sequenced. Higher blood T cell density tracked longer overall survival.

Concerning this clone itself: Its target is unknown.

Here immunoSEQ multiplex PCR was the method, and the copy in TCRdb shows in-frame clones only, minus some. This table has around 2,700 clones, 20% to 30% appearing once. The germline V gene has CDR1 SNHLY and CDR2 FYNNEI. This CDR3 is built from 16 residues. V lost 6 bases and J lost 5; bases outside the gene matches: 11. The chain is built from TRBV2 and TRBJ2-2; TRBD2 matches 8 bases. This clonotype was sampled from a man aged 35 to 69 with stage II lung adenocarcinoma. The sequenced sample was normal lung tissue next to the tumor, obtained before any cancer treatment. Written as DNA, the CDR3 is TGTGCCAGCAGATCCGGGGGGGCGGCGGTAACCGGGGAGCTGTTTTTT. Translation: CASRSGGAAVTGELFF.